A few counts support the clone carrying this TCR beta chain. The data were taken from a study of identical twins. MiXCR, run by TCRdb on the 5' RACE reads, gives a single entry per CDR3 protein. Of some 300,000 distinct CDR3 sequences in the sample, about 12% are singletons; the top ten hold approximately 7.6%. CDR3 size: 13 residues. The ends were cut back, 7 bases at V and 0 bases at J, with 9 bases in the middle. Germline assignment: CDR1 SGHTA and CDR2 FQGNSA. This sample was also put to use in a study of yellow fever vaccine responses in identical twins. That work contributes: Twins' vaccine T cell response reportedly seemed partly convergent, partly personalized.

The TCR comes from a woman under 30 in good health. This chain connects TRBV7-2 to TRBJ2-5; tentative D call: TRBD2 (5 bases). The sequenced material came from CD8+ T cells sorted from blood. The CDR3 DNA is TGTGCCAGCATCCCGGGAAACCAAGAGACCCAGTACTTC. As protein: CASIPGNQETQYF. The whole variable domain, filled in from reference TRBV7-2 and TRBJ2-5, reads GAGVSQSPSNKVTEKGKDVELRCDPISGHTALYWYRQSLGQGLEFLIYFQGNSAPDKSGLPSDRFSAERTGGSVSTLTIQRTQQEDSAVYLCASIPGNQETQYFGPGTRLLVL.